This T cell receptor (beta chain) is drawn from a study of cytomegalovirus exposure and HLA in healthy donors. Study findings and constraints: For cytomegalovirus status, the classifier reportedly gave diagnoses with high specificity and sensitivity.

The CDR3 length is 16 residues. Primers: 60 Vbeta forward and 13 Jbeta reverse. TCRdb's copy holds only in-frame clones and misses some; the assay was immunoSEQ multiplex PCR. The sample has 150,000 to 200,000 clones, roughly four fifths seen once. Notes on this clone: Its cognate antigen is unknown.

Input material: PBMCs. The clonotype was recovered from a woman between 40 and 55 years old in good health and CMV-seronegative. The chain recombines TRBV12-2 with TRBJ2-5; the D call TRBD1 from the table was never checked on the DNA. TRBV12-2 is noted as a pseudogene. The CDR3 loop is CASRLGRVGQAAPQYF. CDR3 bases: TGTGCAAGTCGCTTAGGGAGGGTAGGACAGGCCGCCCCCCAGTACTTC.